Sequencing of this T cell receptor beta chain was carried out in a study of blood T cell repertoires in COVID-19. On the study more broadly: Donors in the United States, Italy and Spain gave samples during acute or convalescent COVID-19. T cells, B-cell-depleted T cells, or PBMCs supplied cDNA or gDNA.

The junction had 7 bases not matched to a gene; V was cut back by 3 bases and J by 1 base. This CDR3 is 17 amino acids long. In germline, CDR1 is MNHEY, CDR2 SMNVEV (reference sequence). Methods used by the authors: Researchers report that nucleated cell counts were estimated from reference gene primer amplification. Only in-frame clones appear in the TCRdb table, and some are missing; sequencing was by immunoSEQ multiplex PCR. D and trimming were read from the DNA, whereas the V and J calls and clone size are those reported in that table. The table includes 150,000 to 200,000 clones, about 86% detected once.

V and J are TRBV27 and TRBJ2-2, with TRBD1 matching 8 bases. The sequence derives from a woman aged 80 or over in a cohort sampled during active or convalescent COVID-19. Input material: peripheral blood. CDR3 bases: TGTGCCAGCAGTTTCCGCCTCGGGACAGGGAACACCGGGGAGCTGTTTTTT. This gives the protein CASSFRLGTGNTGELFF.